The 24 T cell receptor beta chains reported below all come from one sample, sequenced in a study of graft-versus-host responses after intestinal transplantation. Profiled with immunoSEQ multiplex PCR; TCRdb holds only in-frame clones, not every one. The sample consists of 11,000 to 15,000 clones, around 96% of them appearing once. The sequencing here drew on PBMCs, taken 9 days after transplant. The source is a human patient who received an intestinal transplant, so some T cells may come from the graft donor.

This rearrangement joins TRBV27 to TRBJ1-1, with TRBD1 matching over 7 bases. Germline loops: CDR1 MNHEY, CDR2 SMNVEV (reference sequence). The trim removed 0 bases at V and 11 bases at J, leaving 12 bases unmatched. The CDR3 sequence is 15 residues long. CDR3 sequence: CASSLSGRGGLRAFF. The CDR3 DNA reads as TGTGCCAGCAGTTTATCGGGCAGGGGGGGACTCAGGGCTTTCTTT.

The chain employs TRBV4-1 and TRBJ1-1; D unresolved. V was trimmed by 2 bases and J by 2 bases, leaving 6 bases between them. Per the germline V gene, CDR1 is MGHRA and CDR2 is YSYEKL. This CDR3 comprises 13 residues. CDR3 sequence: CASSQWPNTEAFF. CDR3 nucleotides: TGCGCCAGCAGCCAATGGCCCAACACTGAAGCTTTCTTT.

The CDR3 protein is CASSERGRDGEKLFF. CDR3 nucleotides: TGTGCCAGCAGTGAACGGGGCAGGGATGGTGAAAAACTGTTTTTT. This chain uses TRBV2 with TRBJ1-4, with a tentative D call TRBD1 (5 bases). Germline V gene data show CDR1 as SNHLY and CDR2 as FYNNEI. Trimming took 2 bases from V and 7 from J, leaving 14 bases between them. This CDR3 comprises 15 residues.

This clone appeared a single time. The rearrangement joins TRBV7-9 to TRBJ1-1; D is uncertain. This CDR3 spans 10 amino acids. Germline values: CDR1 SEHNR, CDR2 FQNEAQ (reference sequence). Trimming stripped 4 bases from V and 7 bases from J, with 4 bases between. CDR3 nucleotide sequence: TGTGCCAGCAGCTACGGTGAAGCTTTCTTT. As protein: CASSYGEAFF.

The gene calls are TRBV27 and TRBJ2-7; D could derive from TRBD1 or TRBD2 (5 bases each). The CDR3 spans 15 residues. V lost 5 bases, J lost 2 bases, and 16 bases lay in between. Germline V CDR1 and CDR2: MNHEY, SMNVEV (reference sequence). The CDR3, as DNA: TGTGCCAGCAGTCAAGCAGGGAGTTTGACCTACGAGCAGTACTTC. This gives the protein CASSQAGSLTYEQYF.

V and J are TRBV6-1 and TRBJ2-1; D uncertain. CDR3 length: 13 residues. Trimming shortened V by 6 bases and J by 3 bases, and 9 bases separated the two germline ends. Germline CDR1 is MNHNS and CDR2 is SASEGT. CDR3 protein: CASRFRNYNEQFF. The DNA of the CDR3 is TGTGCCAGCAGATTTAGGAACTACAATGAGCAGTTCTTC.

In its sample, this clone was seen once. This chain connects TRBV5-1 to TRBJ2-7; D is unclear. This CDR3 comprises 14 residues. Trimming took off 0 bases at V and 0 bases at J, with 7 bases between the two ends. Germline V CDR1 and CDR2: SGHRS, YFSETQ. In nucleotides, the CDR3 is TGCGCCAGCAGCTTGGGGACGAGCTCCTACGAGCAGTACTTC. Amino acids: CASSLGTSSYEQYF.

The chain uses TRBV19 and TRBJ1-2, with D perhaps TRBD1 (5 bases). V lost 5 bases, J lost 4 bases, and 14 bases lay in between. This CDR3 contains 14 residues. CDR1 is LNHDA, CDR2 SQIVND, per germline (reference sequence). The CDR3 reads CASSPAGMGYGYTF. For the CDR3, the DNA is TGTGCCAGTAGTCCAGCAGGGATGGGCTATGGCTACACCTTC.

On this clone itself: Within the sample, other DNA sequences also encode this same CDR3. The V and J genes are TRBV28 and TRBJ2-5; TRBD1 aligns across 7 bases. The CDR3 is 14 amino acids. Per the germline V gene, CDR1 is MDHEN and CDR2 is SYDVKM. J lost 5 bases, V lost 6 bases, and 9 bases had no gene match. The CDR3 coding sequence is TGTGCCAGCAGAACCAGGGACAGTAAGGAGACCCAGTACTTC. It specifies CASRTRDSKETQYF.

The V and J genes are TRBV2 and TRBJ2-5; no clear D gene. The CDR3 loop spans 14 amino acids. Germline V gene data show CDR1 as SNHLY and CDR2 as FYNNEI. V was trimmed by 3 bases and J by 3 bases, leaving 11 bases between them. CDR3 in amino acids: CASSDFGQEETQYF. The DNA of the CDR3 is TGTGCCAGCAGTGATTTCGGGCAGGAAGAGACCCAGTACTTC.

This clone was recorded only once. V usage is TRBV7-9 and J usage is TRBJ2-7, with 10 bases fitting TRBD1. The CDR3 is 12 residues long. Trimming took 1 base from V and 9 from J; bases not matched to a gene: 0. Germline V gene lookup returns CDR1 SEHNR and CDR2 FQNEAQ (reference sequence). CDR3 DNA: TGTGCCAGCAGCTTAGGGGACAGGGGGCAGTACTTC. Translation gives CASSLGDRGQYF.

This chain uses TRBV27 with TRBJ2-3, with D perhaps TRBD2 (6 bases). The V and J ends lost 2 bases and 1 base respectively, with 7 bases between them. This CDR3 is built from 14 residues. The germline V gene encodes CDR1 MNHEY and CDR2 SMNVEV (reference sequence). CDR3 amino acids: CASSLIAGTDTQYF. DNA for the CDR3: TGTGCCAGCAGTTTAATAGCGGGCACAGATACGCAGTATTTT.

This chain joins TRBV4-1 and TRBJ2-7; D unresolved. Germline-derived CDR1 and CDR2 are MGHRA and YSYEKL. The length of the CDR3 is 14 residues. Trimming shortened V by 3 bases and J by 4 bases, and 13 bases separated the two germline ends. Here the CDR3 reads CASSHHSFGYEQYF. The CDR3 DNA is TGCGCCAGCAGCCATCATAGCTTCGGGTACGAGCAGTACTTC.

The chain couples TRBV11-3 to TRBJ2-7; no reliable D call. Trimming stripped 5 bases from V and 7 bases from J, with 15 bases between. CDR3 length equals 13 residues. CDR1 SGHNT and CDR2 YENEEA come from the germline V gene. In DNA form, the CDR3 reads TGTGCCAGCAGCCCGCCTGGAAGAGGTGAGCAGTACTTC. Its translation: CASSPPGRGEQYF.

This chain links TRBV27 with TRBJ1-2, with D possibly TRBD1 on 6 matching bases. CDR3 length: 12 residues. Germline V gives CDR1 MNHEY, CDR2 SMNVEV (reference sequence). V gave up 5 bases and J gave up 7 bases, with 11 bases separating them. The CDR3 DNA reads TGTGCCAGCAGTCCACAGGGTACTGGCTACACCTTC. Translating it yields CASSPQGTGYTF.

The V gene is TRBV30, the J gene TRBJ2-1; D is perhaps TRBD1 or TRBD2 (5 bases each). The germline CDR1 and CDR2 sequences are GTSNPN and SVGIG (reference sequence). Trimming shortened V by 1 base and J by 9 bases, and 19 bases separated the two germline ends. There are 15 residues in the CDR3. This CDR3 reads CAWSGRLARRVEQFF. The CDR3 nucleotides are TGTGCCTGGAGTGGTCGGCTAGCCCGCAGGGTTGAGCAGTTCTTC. The variable domain in full, with the rest retrieved from reference TRBV30 and TRBJ2-1, is SQTIHQWPATLVQPVGSPLSLECTVEGTSNPNLYWYRQAAGRGLQLLFYSVGIGQISSEVPQNLSASRPQDRQFILSSKKLLLSDSGFYLCAWSGRLARRVEQFFGPGTRLTVL.

CDR3 sequence (DNA): TGCGCCAGCAGCCCCAAAGACTTTACTAGCGCCTACGAGCAGTACTTC. Residues: CASSPKDFTSAYEQYF. The J gene is TRBJ2-7, the V gene TRBV4-1; 7 nucleotides agree with TRBD2. V trimming: 4 bases; J trimming: 2 bases; junction bases outside the gene matches: 11. Germline CDR1 reads MGHRA; CDR2 reads YSYEKL. The CDR3 is 16 residues long.

V is TRBV9 and J is TRBJ2-2, with TRBD1 matching 7 bases. Germline CDR1 and CDR2: SGDLS and YYNGEE. V gave up 4 bases and J gave up 6 bases; unmatched junction bases: 18. The CDR3 consists of 18 residues. CDR3 nucleotide sequence: TGTGCCAGCAGCTTAACCTACAGGGGCTGGGACAATCCCGGGGAGCTGTTTTTT. Its translation: CASSLTYRGWDNPGELFF.

This rearrangement joins TRBV28 to TRBJ2-7; D possibly uses TRBD1 or TRBD2 (5 bases each). The length of the CDR3 is 13 residues. Germline CDR1 and CDR2: MDHEN and SYDVKM. Trimming took 8 bases from V and 0 from J, leaving 11 bases between them. The CDR3 DNA sequence: TGTGCCAGCCGTGACGGGGCCTCCTACGAGCAGTACTTC. Its protein is CASRDGASYEQYF.

This chain joins TRBV7-9 and TRBJ2-7, with D possibly TRBD2 on 6 matching bases. Trimming pared 8 bases from V and 0 bases from J, leaving 20 bases between. The CDR3 covers 16 residues. Germline CDR1 reads SEHNR; CDR2 reads FQNEAQ (reference sequence). CDR3 sequence reads: CASGRRDLDSSYEQYF. In nucleotides, the CDR3 is TGTGCCAGCGGACGTAGGGACTTGGATAGCTCCTACGAGCAGTACTTC.

This rearrangement joins TRBV7-9 to TRBJ1-1; unclear D gene. The germline CDR1 and CDR2 sequences are SEHNR and FQNEAQ (reference sequence). Trimming removed 4 bases at V and 2 bases at J, with 8 bases between. This CDR3 has 13 residues. The CDR3 sequence is CASSSTYNTEAFF. The CDR3 bases are TGTGCCAGCAGCTCGACATATAACACTGAAGCTTTCTTT.

Here the CDR3 reads CASSGPWAGLTRVNTGELFF. The CDR3 coding sequence is TGTGCCAGCAGCGGCCCCTGGGCGGGACTCACGAGGGTTAACACCGGGGAGCTGTTTTTT. The V call is TRBV4-2, the J call TRBJ2-2; the D gene is possibly TRBD2 (6 bases). This CDR3 has 20 amino acids. From germline, CDR1 is LGHNA and CDR2 YNFKEQ. V dropped 5 bases and J dropped 2 bases, with 27 bases sitting between them.

The J gene is TRBJ2-7, the V gene TRBV11-2; 11 nucleotides match TRBD2. The CDR3 loop spans 16 amino acids. The ends lost 5 bases at V and 3 bases at J; junction bases unmatched: 9. In germline, CDR1 is SGHAT, CDR2 FQNNGV. DNA for the CDR3: TGTGCCAGCAGCCCAATGCTAGCGGGAGGTTACTACGAGCAGTACTTC. It is translated as CASSPMLAGGYYEQYF. Based on the CDR3 plus reference TRBV11-2 and TRBJ2-7, the full variable domain is EAGVAQSPRYKIIEKRQSVAFWCNPISGHATLYWYQQILGQGPKLLIQFQNNGVVDDSQLPKDRFSAERLKGVDSTLKIQPAKLEDSAVYLCASSPMLAGGYYEQYFGPGTRLTVT.

This clone was seen a few times. This CDR3 is CASSFYNEQFF. Written as DNA, the CDR3 is TGTGCCAGCAGCTTTTACAATGAGCAGTTCTTC. The chain uses TRBV5-6 and TRBJ2-1; D is uncertain. Germline V CDR1 and CDR2: SGHDT, YYEEEE. The CDR3 spans 11 residues. The V and J ends lost 2 bases and 4 bases respectively, with 1 base between them.